This passage covers 27 T cell receptor beta chains from one sample sequenced in a study of cytomegalovirus exposure and HLA in healthy donors. This PCR relied on a set of 60 Vbeta primers and 13 Jbeta primers. Sequencing was performed with immunoSEQ multiplex PCR; in TCRdb, only in-frame clones are kept and a portion is missing. Of more than 95,000 clones listed, approximately 81% were seen once; the top ten hold 3.5% to 4.5%. Specimen: PBMCs. These TCRs come from a man under 40 in good health and CMV-seropositive.

CDR3 residues: CASSLRSPTSSNTGELFF. DNA of the CDR3: TGTGCCAGCAGCTTAAGATCTCCTACTAGCTCGAACACCGGGGAGCTGTTTTTT. The chain uses TRBV7-2 and TRBJ2-2, with a tentative D call TRBD2 (6 bases). CDR3 length: 18 residues. Germline V gives CDR1 SGHTA, CDR2 FQGNSA. V lost 2 bases and J 0 bases, leaving 16 bases between the germline ends.

Only one count was recorded for this clone. The chain uses TRBV5-1 and TRBJ2-7; no definite D call. Deletions cut 7 bases from V and 5 bases from J, with 13 bases between. The germline V gene encodes CDR1 SGHRS and CDR2 YFSETQ. The CDR3 totals 12 residues. CDR3 protein: CASAESPHEQYF. The CDR3 region has the DNA TGCGCCAGCGCCGAGAGCCCCCACGAGCAGTACTTC.

This chain joins TRBV9 and TRBJ2-5; possible D gene TRBD2, 6 bases. The CDR3 is made up of 13 amino acids. Per germline, CDR1 SGDLS and CDR2 YYNGEE. Trimming left V 6 bases short and J 5 bases short, with 14 bases between. For the CDR3, the DNA is TGTGCCAGCACCAAGTGGGGGGAGGAGACCCAGTACTTC. This encodes CASTKWGEETQYF.

The count of this clone is one. Written as DNA, the CDR3 is TGTGCCAGCAGCGAAACCGGGGACAGATTCTCCTACGAGCAGTACTTC. It specifies CASSETGDRFSYEQYF. V and J are TRBV11-2 and TRBJ2-7, with 7 bases fitting TRBD1. Germline CDR1 is SGHAT and CDR2 is FQNNGV. After removal of 5 bases from V and 0 bases from J, the junction contained 10 bases not matched to a gene. CDR3 length equals 16 residues.

The chain employs TRBV7-2 and TRBJ2-1, with 9 nucleotides matching TRBD2. This CDR3 region has 13 residues. Germline values: CDR1 SGHTA, CDR2 FQGNSA. The trim removed 2 bases at V and 10 bases at J, leaving 3 bases unmatched. The CDR3 nucleotides read TGTGCCAGCAGCTTATCGCGGGGGGGGGAGCAGTTCTTC. It is translated as CASSLSRGGEQFF.

The rearrangement uses TRBV6-1 and TRBJ2-2; maybe TRBD1 (6 bases). This CDR3 is 15 amino acids long. V lost 1 base, J lost 6 bases, and 12 bases lay in between. Germline V gene sequence: CDR1 MNHNS, CDR2 SASEGT. The CDR3 DNA is TGTGCCAGCAGTGAAGTCAGGGGTATTGCCGGGGAGCTGTTTTTT. This translates into CASSEVRGIAGELFF.

The rearrangement joins TRBV7-3 to TRBJ1-1; D unclear. This CDR3 contains 16 residues. With 3 bases removed from V and 4 bases from J, the gap between germline ends came to 18 bases. The germline gives CDR1 SGHTA, CDR2 FQGTGA. In DNA form, the CDR3 reads TGTGCCAGCAGCTTCGCGGGAGTCGGGGTCGGCACTGAAGCTTTCTTT. Encoded protein: CASSFAGVGVGTEAFF.

The chain has TRBV7-9 and TRBJ2-2; unclear D gene. Germline assignment: CDR1 SEHNR and CDR2 FQNEAQ (reference sequence). V lost 5 bases, J lost 2 bases, and 3 bases lay in between. CDR3 length: 12 amino acids. The CDR3 here is CASSLNTGELFF. The CDR3, as DNA: TGTGCCAGCAGCCTAAACACCGGGGAGCTGTTTTTT. Together with reference TRBV7-9 and TRBJ2-2, the CDR3 gives the full variable domain: DTGVSQNPRHKITKRGQNVTFRCDPISEHNRLYWYRQTLGQGPEFLTYFQNEAQLEKSRLLSDRFSAERPKGSFSTLEIQRTEQGDSAMYLCASSLNTGELFFGEGSRLTVL.

V usage is TRBV6-5 and J usage is TRBJ2-7, with D possibly matching TRBD2 (6 bases). This CDR3 spans 16 amino acids. The germline gives CDR1 MNHEY, CDR2 SVGAGI. V was shortened by 1 base and J by 4 bases, with 17 bases between the two germline ends. The CDR3 reads CASSYLFPTSMYEQYF. The CDR3 DNA reads as TGTGCCAGCAGTTACTTGTTCCCGACTAGTATGTACGAGCAGTACTTC.

This clone turned up a few times. The V and J genes are TRBV2 and TRBJ1-2; tentative D call: TRBD1 (5 bases). Trimming pared 7 bases from V and 6 bases from J, leaving 15 bases between. The length of the CDR3 is 13 residues. The germline V gene encodes CDR1 SNHLY and CDR2 FYNNEI. CDR3 sequence: CASTVEQGHGYTF. CDR3 sequence (DNA): TGTGCCAGCACAGTCGAGCAGGGCCATGGCTACACCTTC.

CDR3 sequence (DNA): TGCGCCAGCAGCCAAGATAGCGTCCAGCCTGAAGCTTTCTTT. This encodes CASSQDSVQPEAFF. This chain links TRBV4-1 with TRBJ1-1, with D unresolved. This CDR3 is 14 amino acids long. The germline V gene encodes CDR1 MGHRA and CDR2 YSYEKL. Between the trimmed V and J ends, which lost 0 bases and 6 bases, there was a span of 11 bases.

This CDR3 is CASSLPDRVNTEAFF. Here the CDR3 DNA reads TGCGCCAGCAGCCTCCCCGACAGGGTGAACACTGAAGCTTTCTTT. This chain links TRBV4-1 with TRBJ1-1; TRBD1 aligns across 7 bases. Germline loops: CDR1 MGHRA, CDR2 YSYEKL. CDR3 length: 15 residues. Germline trimming cut 4 bases from V and 0 bases from J; bases unmatched to any gene: 5.

V and J are TRBV9 and TRBJ2-5; TRBD2 matches at 10 bases. The last part of the DNA fits TRBJ2-7 better; the J call may be wrong. The CDR3 has 14 amino acids. The germline V gene encodes CDR1 SGDLS and CDR2 YYNGEE. In DNA form, the CDR3 reads TGTGCCAGCAGCGTTGGTAGCGGGAGGTACGAGCAGTACTTC. The encoded protein is CASSVGSGRYEQYF.

The chain employs TRBV21-1 and TRBJ1-2. TRBV21-1 is given as a pseudogene. This CDR3 contains 12 residues. The CDR3: CASSKVRDGYTF. The CDR3 nucleotides are TGTGCCAGCAGCAAAGTCCGTGATGGCTACACCTTC.

The chain joins TRBV9 to TRBJ1-1; the D is unclear. Germline values: CDR1 SGDLS, CDR2 YYNGEE. The V end was cut by 1 base, the J end by 6 bases, with 16 bases between. The CDR3 loop spans 15 amino acids. CDR3 protein: CASSVQTSLGAEAFF. CDR3 DNA sequence: TGTGCCAGCAGCGTACAGACAAGCCTGGGTGCTGAAGCTTTCTTT.

The CDR3, as DNA: TGCAGTGCTTGGGACTCCCCCACGCAGTATTTT. Encoded protein: CSAWDSPTQYF. The chain uses TRBV20-1 and TRBJ2-3; tentatively, D is TRBD2 (6 bases). The germline V gene encodes CDR1 DFQATT and CDR2 SNEGSKA (reference sequence). The CDR3 covers 11 residues. Trimming stripped 5 bases from V and 9 bases from J, with 12 bases between.

J is TRBJ2-1 and V is TRBV4-3, with 8 bases aligning to TRBD1. Germline trimming cut 0 bases from V and 4 bases from J; bases unmatched to any gene: 8. The CDR3 contains 17 residues. Looked up from germline, CDR1 is LGHNA and CDR2 is YSLEER. This chain's CDR3 is CASSQEPDRGQYNEQFF. In DNA form, the CDR3 reads TGCGCCAGCAGCCAAGAACCTGACAGGGGCCAGTACAATGAGCAGTTCTTC.

V and J are TRBV5-5 and TRBJ2-7; a weak D match, TRBD1 (7 bases). V gave up 4 bases and J gave up 7 bases, with 18 bases separating them. The CDR3 is 14 residues long. The germline V gene has CDR1 SGHKS and CDR2 YYEKEE (reference sequence). CDR3 sequence reads: CASSGGQGVGEQYF. The CDR3 region has the DNA TGTGCCAGCAGCGGGGGGCAGGGGGTAGGTGAGCAGTACTTC.

V usage is TRBV2 and J usage is TRBJ2-3; 8 positions agree with TRBD1. Germline loops: CDR1 SNHLY, CDR2 FYNNEI. Losses at the gene ends were 3 bases for V and 1 base for J; bases not matched to a gene: 9. The length of the CDR3 is 17 residues. CDR3 loop: CASSDLDRGGGTDTQYF. CDR3 nucleotides: TGTGCCAGCAGTGACCTAGACAGGGGTGGGGGCACAGATACGCAGTATTTT.

The chain combines TRBV19 with TRBJ2-7; 13 bases are shared with TRBD2. J lost 4 bases, V lost 1 base, and 1 base had no gene match. The CDR3 is 15 amino acids. CDR1 and CDR2 from the germline V gene are LNHDA and SQIVND (reference sequence). Written as DNA, the CDR3 is TGTGCCAGTAGTATAGCACTAGCGGGAGGGTACGAGCAGTACTTC. It codes for CASSIALAGGYEQYF.

This clone is a singleton in its sample. This chain joins TRBV10-3 and TRBJ2-1; D possibly corresponds to TRBD2 (5 bases). The germline V gene has CDR1 ENHRY and CDR2 SYGVKD. Trimming cost V 6 bases and J 12 bases, with 24 bases left between them. The CDR3 length is 15 residues. CDR3 DNA: TGTGCCATCAGACCCGACTTTATTGGAGGAGAGGGGCAGTTCTTC. Its translation is CAIRPDFIGGEGQFF.

The CDR3 reads CASSFSGKAGYNEQFF. Here the CDR3 DNA reads TGCGCCAGCAGCTTTAGCGGGAAGGCGGGTTACAATGAGCAGTTCTTC. This chain uses TRBV5-1 with TRBJ2-1; 8 bases line up with TRBD2. Germline values: CDR1 SGHRS, CDR2 YFSETQ. The ends lost 2 bases at V and 4 bases at J; junction bases unmatched: 8. This CDR3 comprises 16 residues.

This rearrangement joins TRBV2 to TRBJ2-1, with TRBD1 matching 7 bases. The CDR3 is 14 amino acids. The junction had 1 base not matched to a gene; V was cut back by 4 bases and J by 1 base. In germline, CDR1 is SNHLY, CDR2 FYNNEI. CDR3 DNA: TGTGCCAGCAGTGGACAGGGATCCTACAATGAGCAGTTCTTC. Its translation is CASSGQGSYNEQFF.

V gene TRBV7-9 combines with J gene TRBJ2-7, with 9 bases lining up with TRBD2. With 6 bases clipped from V and 4 bases from J, the junction kept 19 bases outside the gene matches. This CDR3 has 18 residues. Germline CDR1 is SEHNR and CDR2 is FQNEAQ (reference sequence). CDR3 in DNA: TGTGCCAGCAGACCCGGTTCGATAGCGGGAGAGGGGGGTTACGAGCAGTACTTC. This encodes CASRPGSIAGEGGYEQYF.

This clone came up a few times. The V gene is TRBV2, the J gene TRBJ1-1; the D is unclear. The CDR3 consists of 13 residues. Germline V gene data show CDR1 as SNHLY and CDR2 as FYNNEI. Between the trimmed V and J ends, which lost 7 bases and 0 bases, there was a span of 9 bases. The CDR3 protein is CASTEGLNTEAFF. The CDR3 coding sequence is TGTGCCAGCACGGAGGGTTTGAACACTGAAGCTTTCTTT.

This chain connects TRBV5-4 to TRBJ1-4; a possible D gene is TRBD1 (6 bases). The CDR3 covers 15 residues. From germline, CDR1 is SGHNT and CDR2 YYREEE (reference sequence). V gave up 4 bases and J gave up 5 bases, with 15 bases separating them. As DNA, the CDR3 is TGTGCCAGCAGCCTTACAGGGTTCTCCAATGAAAAACTGTTTTTT. As protein: CASSLTGFSNEKLFF.

The chain joins TRBV15 to TRBJ1-4; the D is unclear. Trimming stripped 0 bases from V and 0 bases from J, with 8 bases between. The CDR3 is made up of 16 amino acids. CDR1 is LNHNV and CDR2 is YYDKDF in the germline V gene (reference sequence). As DNA, the CDR3 is TGTGCCACCAGCAGAGAAGCCAGCGCAACTAATGAAAAACTGTTTTTT. Translating it yields CATSREASATNEKLFF.